This T cell receptor (beta chain) was documented in a study of shared clonotypes between healthy human individuals. CDR1 is SQVTM, CDR2 ANQGSEA, per germline. The CDR3 has 17 residues. The ends were cut back, 0 bases at V and 1 base at J, with 16 bases in the middle. As for this clone: The antigen remains unidentified.

General study points: In general, naive subsets displayed greater estimated richness than memory subsets did.

The repertoire was sequenced with immunoSEQ multiplex PCR; TCRdb's copy has only in-frame clones and lacks some. Here the sample spans more than 2,000,000 clones, approximately 95% being singletons. The clonotype was recovered from a man younger than 30 in good health. Some clones in this sample may be carry-over from other donors' samples. The chain links TRBV29-1 to TRBJ2-4; weak D call: TRBD2 (6 bases). The specimen sequenced was naive CD4+ T cells from PBMCs. Subset defined: CD45RA+ positively selected. CDR3 loop: CSVEDGAGISAKNIQYF. CDR3 nucleotide sequence: TGCAGCGTTGAAGATGGGGCGGGGATTAGTGCCAAAAACATTCAGTACTTC. Full variable domain (missing parts from reference TRBV29-1 and TRBJ2-4): SAVISQKPSRDICQRGTSLTIQCQVDSQVTMMFWYRQQPGQSLTLIATANQGSEATYESGFVIDKFPISRPNLTFSTLTVSNMSPEDSSIYLCSVEDGAGISAKNIQYFGAGTRLSVL.